There are a few counts of the clone carrying this T cell receptor beta chain. Its antigen is not identified. The sample comes from a study of response to subunit inactivated influenza vaccine. Regarding the study as a whole: That few new T cells are recruited by each seasonal influenza vaccination was the authors' suggestion.

V was trimmed by 0 bases and J by 7 bases, leaving 9 bases between them. The CDR3 extends over 14 amino acids. Germline V CDR1 and CDR2: ENHRY, SYGVKD. TCRdb reanalysed the RT-PCR reads using MiXCR and keeps one entry per CDR3 protein. Of about 180,000 distinct CDR3 sequences in the sample, about a tenth were seen once. This receptor was obtained from a man aged 50 or older who received an inactivated influenza vaccine. Sequences were derived from non-naive T cells sorted from PBMCs, sampled on the day of vaccination. The gene calls are TRBV10-3 and TRBJ1-4; D is uncertain. CDR3 sequence reads: CAISESKISEKLFF. The CDR3 DNA reads as TGTGCCATCAGTGAGTCGAAGATTTCTGAAAAACTGTTTTTT.